The T cell receptor (beta chain) described here comes from a study of blood T cell repertoires in COVID-19. In the study overall: Spain, Italy and the United States supplied samples that represented acute and convalescent COVID-19.

Method: immunoSEQ multiplex PCR; TCRdb's copy keeps in-frame clones and lacks some. Of 87,000 or so clones listed, 86% are singletons. CDR3 size: 14 residues. V lost 4 bases, J lost 2 bases, and 5 bases stayed unmatched. Germline V gives CDR1 SGHKS, CDR2 YYEKEE (reference sequence). This clonotype originated in an elderly woman in a cohort sampled during active or convalescent COVID-19. The chain combines TRBV5-5 with TRBJ1-2; 7 bases map to TRBD1. The sequenced sample consisted of peripheral blood. This CDR3 reads CASSSKTGNYGYTF. CDR3 nucleotide sequence: TGTGCCAGCAGCAGCAAGACAGGGAACTATGGCTACACCTTC.